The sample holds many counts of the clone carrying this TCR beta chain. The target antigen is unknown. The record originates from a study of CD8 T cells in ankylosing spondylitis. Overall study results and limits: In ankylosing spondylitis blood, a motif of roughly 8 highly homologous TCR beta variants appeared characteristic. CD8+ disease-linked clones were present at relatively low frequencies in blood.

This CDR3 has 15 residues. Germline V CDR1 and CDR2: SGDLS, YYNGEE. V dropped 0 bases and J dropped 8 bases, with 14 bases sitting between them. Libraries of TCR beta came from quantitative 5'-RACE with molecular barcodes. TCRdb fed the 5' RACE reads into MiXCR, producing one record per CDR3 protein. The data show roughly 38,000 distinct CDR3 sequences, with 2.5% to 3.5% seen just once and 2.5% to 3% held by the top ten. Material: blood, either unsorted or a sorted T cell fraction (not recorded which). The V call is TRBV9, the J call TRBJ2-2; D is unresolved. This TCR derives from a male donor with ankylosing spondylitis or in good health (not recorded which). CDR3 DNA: TGTGCCAGCAGCGTAGACGGCAGCTCGAGGGGGGAGCTGTTTTTT. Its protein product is CASSVDGSSRGELFF.